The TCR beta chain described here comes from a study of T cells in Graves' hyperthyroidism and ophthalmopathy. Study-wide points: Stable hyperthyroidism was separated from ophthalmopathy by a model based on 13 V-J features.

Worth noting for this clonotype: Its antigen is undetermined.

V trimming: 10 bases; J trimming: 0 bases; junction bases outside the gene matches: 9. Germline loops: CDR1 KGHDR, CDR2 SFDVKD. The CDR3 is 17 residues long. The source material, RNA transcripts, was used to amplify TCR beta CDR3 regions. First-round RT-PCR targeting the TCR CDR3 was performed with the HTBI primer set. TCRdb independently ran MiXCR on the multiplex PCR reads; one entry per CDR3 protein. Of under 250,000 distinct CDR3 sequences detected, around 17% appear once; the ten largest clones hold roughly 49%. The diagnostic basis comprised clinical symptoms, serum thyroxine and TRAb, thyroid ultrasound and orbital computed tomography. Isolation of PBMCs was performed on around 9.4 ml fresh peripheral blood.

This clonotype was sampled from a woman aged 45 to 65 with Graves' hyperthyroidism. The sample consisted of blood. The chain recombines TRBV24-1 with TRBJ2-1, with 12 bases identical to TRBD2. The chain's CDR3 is CATAGLAGSDSYNEQFF. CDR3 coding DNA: TGTGCCACTGCCGGACTAGCGGGAAGCGACTCCTACAATGAGCAGTTCTTC.